Reported below is one T cell receptor beta chain. Its target is not known. This CDR3 region has 16 residues. CDR1 and CDR2 (germline): SGDLS, YYNGEE. J gave up 3 bases and V 4 bases, and 5 bases lay outside the gene matches. The data originate from a study of T cell responses to AZD1222 COVID-19 vaccine. Second-dose timings of about 4 or about 12 weeks were pooled. Sequencing used immunoSEQ multiplex PCR; TCRdb keeps in-frame clones, though not all of them. The data show about 150,000 clones, 90% to 95% seen once. Study-level findings and limits: Per reports, nearly half of all spike-specific TCRs target regions that are unmutated in variants. Only a handful of AZD1222 recipients, several in all, had baseline seropositivity.

This clonotype was sampled from an adult who received the AZD1222 COVID-19 vaccine. The rearrangement uses TRBV9 and TRBJ2-2; TRBD2 matches at 11 bases. The starting material was peripheral blood, obtained 28 days after the second AZD1222 dose. CDR3 region: CASSYIAGGYTGELFF. CDR3 in DNA: TGTGCCAGCAGCTACATAGCGGGAGGGTACACCGGGGAGCTGTTTTTT. Using reference TRBV9 and TRBJ2-2 for the parts outside the CDR3, the full variable domain is DSGVTQTPKHLITATGQRVTLRCSPRSGDLSVYWYQQSLDQGLQFLIQYYNGEERAKGNILERFSAQQFPDLHSELNLSSLELGDSALYFCASSYIAGGYTGELFFGEGSRLTVL.